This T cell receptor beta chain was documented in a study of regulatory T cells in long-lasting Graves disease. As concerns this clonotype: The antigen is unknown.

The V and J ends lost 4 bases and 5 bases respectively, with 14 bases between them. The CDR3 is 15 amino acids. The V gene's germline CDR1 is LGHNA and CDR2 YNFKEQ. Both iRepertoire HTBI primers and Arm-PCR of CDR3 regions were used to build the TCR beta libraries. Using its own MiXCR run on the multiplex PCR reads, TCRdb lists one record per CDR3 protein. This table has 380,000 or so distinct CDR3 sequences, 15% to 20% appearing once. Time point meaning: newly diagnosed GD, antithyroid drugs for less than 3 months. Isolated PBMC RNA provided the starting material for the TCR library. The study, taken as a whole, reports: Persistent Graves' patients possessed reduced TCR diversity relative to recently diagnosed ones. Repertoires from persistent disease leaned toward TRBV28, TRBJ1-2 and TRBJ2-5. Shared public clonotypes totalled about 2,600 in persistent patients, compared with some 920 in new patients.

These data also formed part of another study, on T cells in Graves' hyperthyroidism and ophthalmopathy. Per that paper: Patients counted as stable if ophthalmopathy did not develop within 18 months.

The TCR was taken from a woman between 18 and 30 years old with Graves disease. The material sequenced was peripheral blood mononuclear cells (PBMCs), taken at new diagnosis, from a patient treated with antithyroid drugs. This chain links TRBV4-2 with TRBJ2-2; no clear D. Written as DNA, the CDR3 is TGTGCCAGCAGCCCCCTCGAGTCGAGGACCGGGGAGCTGTTTTTT. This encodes CASSPLESRTGELFF.